This T cell receptor beta chain was recorded in a study of blood T cell repertoires in COVID-19. At the level of the study: T cells, B-cell-depleted T cells, or PBMCs supplied cDNA or gDNA.

CDR3 length: 15 residues. Germline CDR1 and CDR2: MNHEY and SMNVEV (reference sequence). V was cut by 5 bases and J by 2 bases, with 14 bases left in between. Clones were read by immunoSEQ multiplex PCR, and TCRdb kept only the in-frame ones, dropping some. The sample has 250,000 to 350,000 clones, approximately 85% seen once. The Seattle patients joined while their infection was active and were tracked longitudinally afterward. This TCR came from a human donor with COVID-19, enrolled during active disease. The donor label of this sample is uncertain. The chain is built from TRBV27 and TRBJ2-3, with D tentatively TRBD2 (6 bases). The specimen sequenced was peripheral blood. The DNA of the CDR3 is TGTGCCAGCAGTCGTCCGGGACTGAACACAGATACGCAGTATTTT. Protein product: CASSRPGLNTDTQYF.